What follows describes a single TCR beta chain. Its antigen is currently unknown. This CDR3 comprises 15 residues. V lost 0 bases and J lost 7, with 15 bases in between. The germline V gene encodes CDR1 GTSNPN and CDR2 SVGIG (reference sequence). Only in-frame clones appear in the TCRdb table, and some are missing; sequencing was by immunoSEQ multiplex PCR. The sample lists around 1,000,000 clones; approximately 75% were seen once. This entry is derived from a study of shared clonotypes between healthy human individuals. Study at large: Every donor yielded three CD4 naive, three CD4 memory, two CD8 naive and one CD8 memory plate. Study results and caveats: Sample collection involved blood only; tissue repertoires are likely different. Some naive CD4 clonotypes, roughly 4.8%, turned up in common across four donors. Rarefaction demonstrated incomplete sorted-subset sequencing despite large depth.

Sequencing used memory CD4+ T cells from PBMCs. As to subset: CD45RA-negative fraction. The chain couples TRBV30 to TRBJ1-4; D remains ambiguous. The sequence derives from a man between 18 and 35 years old in good health. Some clones in this sample may be carry-over from other donors' samples. The CDR3 spells CAWSVGQGGPEKLFF. CDR3 bases: TGTGCCTGGAGTGTTGGGCAAGGTGGACCTGAAAAACTGTTTTTT.